This TCR beta chain was captured in a study of cytomegalovirus exposure and HLA in healthy donors. Findings and limits, study-wide: A few chains tied to CMV proved CMV antigen-specific in vitro.

This PCR relied on a set of 60 Vbeta primers and 13 Jbeta primers. Assay: immunoSEQ multiplex PCR; the TCRdb copy retains only in-frame clones and omits some. The sample includes 170,000 or so clones. Germline V CDR1 and CDR2: ENHRY, SYGVKD. V was shortened by 0 bases and J by 2 bases, with 9 bases between the two germline ends. There are 15 residues in the CDR3. About this clone itself: Its target is not known.

This TCR derives from a man aged 30-40 years in good health and CMV-seronegative. V gene TRBV10-3 combines with J gene TRBJ2-3; D might be TRBD1 (6 bases). The sample consisted of PBMCs. CDR3: CAISESPGDTDTQYF. The CDR3 coding sequence is TGTGCCATCAGTGAGTCCCCAGGGGACACAGATACGCAGTATTTT.